This TCR beta chain was sequenced during a study of blood T cells in healthy people across ages. In the study overall: Template switching recovered approximately one barcoded beta molecule for every two T cells.

The second PCR ran roughly 6 to 11 cycles with a sample-barcoded 5' primer and J-beta primers. No fewer than 3 million CDR3-containing paired-end reads came from each sample. TCRdb itself ran the 5' RACE reads through MiXCR, one entry per CDR3 protein. The sample has 700,000 or so distinct CDR3 sequences, 40% to 45% seen once. All donors came from Russia, were Caucasian and healthy, and spanned ages roughly 6 to 95. The study isolated at least 7 million PBMCs from each sample. Sequencing was done on a sample of blood. The receptor was isolated from a man older than 75 in good health.

The CDR3 protein is CSARDPWREHTDTQYF. The CDR3 DNA reads as TGCAGTGCTAGAGATCCGTGGCGGGAGCACACAGATACGCAGTATTTT. The gene calls are TRBV20-1 and TRBJ2-3, with TRBD2 matching 7 bases. The germline V gene has CDR1 DFQATT and CDR2 SNEGSKA (reference sequence). The CDR3 is 16 amino acids. With V trimmed by 0 bases and J by 2 bases, 8 bases remained unmatched.